Listed below are T cell receptor beta chains from one sample, sequenced in a study of cytomegalovirus exposure and HLA in healthy donors. Assay used: immunoSEQ multiplex PCR; TCRdb lists only in-frame clones, some missing. The table lists some 130,000 clones, roughly 79% of them singletons. Source material: PBMCs. The receptors stem from a young man in good health and CMV-seronegative. The CDR3 runs from the conserved cysteine through the conserved F or W. The D gene is left open where the match is weak. Size is stated for part of the rows, as once, few or many counts, or as a class when the clone is expanded.

d_gene: TRBD2
abundance: NA
j_gene: TRBJ2-3
v_gene: TRBV29-1
CDR3aa: CSVFLAGGPGTDTQYF
CDR3nt: TGCAGCGTTTTCCTAGCGGGGGGGCCGGGCACAGATACGCAGTATTTT

d_gene: TRBD1
abundance: NA
j_gene: TRBJ1-1
v_gene: TRBV28
CDR3aa: CASSSPGGTEAFF
CDR3nt: TGTGCCAGCAGTTCTCCAGGGGGCACTGAAGCTTTCTTT

d_gene: TRBD1
abundance: NA
j_gene: TRBJ2-6
v_gene: TRBV7-3
CDR3aa: CASSLDRTGANVLTF
CDR3nt: TGTGCCAGCAGCCTGGACAGGACGGGGGCCAACGTCCTGACTTTC

d_gene: NA
abundance: NA
j_gene: TRBJ1-4
v_gene: TRBV4-1
CDR3aa: CASSYSSTNEKLFF
CDR3nt: TGCGCCAGCAGCTACAGCTCAACTAATGAAAAACTGTTTTTT

d_gene: TRBD1
abundance: NA
j_gene: TRBJ2-7
v_gene: TRBV11-3
CDR3aa: CASSSPGQGRHF
CDR3nt: TGTGCCAGCAGCTCCCCCGGACAGGGGCGACACTTC

d_gene: NA
abundance: few
j_gene: TRBJ2-1
v_gene: TRBV19
CDR3aa: CASTSDWVAEQFF
CDR3nt: TGTGCCAGTACCTCGGACTGGGTGGCGGAGCAGTTCTTC

d_gene: NA
abundance: NA
j_gene: TRBJ2-3
v_gene: TRBV6-5
CDR3aa: CASSTSFVRAGTQYF
CDR3nt: TGTGCCAGCAGTACCTCTTTTGTGCGGGCGGGTACGCAGTATTTT

d_gene: NA
abundance: NA
j_gene: TRBJ2-2
v_gene: TRBV6-5
CDR3aa: CASSRENTGELFF
CDR3nt: TGTGCCAGCAGTCGCGAGAACACCGGGGAGCTGTTTTTT

d_gene: NA
abundance: NA
j_gene: TRBJ2-3
v_gene: TRBV13
CDR3aa: CASSLGQSTDTQYF
CDR3nt: TGTGCCAGCAGCCTCGGACAGTCCACAGATACGCAGTATTTT

d_gene: NA
abundance: NA
j_gene: TRBJ1-2
v_gene: TRBV4-1
CDR3aa: CASSQGIATNYGYTF
CDR3nt: TGCGCCAGCAGCCAAGGGATAGCCACTAACTATGGCTACACCTTC

d_gene: NA
abundance: NA
j_gene: TRBJ2-3
v_gene: TRBV14
CDR3aa: CASSPLRGDTQYF
CDR3nt: TGTGCCAGCAGCCCTCTGCGCGGGGATACGCAGTATTTT

d_gene: NA
abundance: NA
j_gene: TRBJ2-5
v_gene: TRBV7-3
CDR3aa: CASSLLGRATGVETQYF
CDR3nt: TGTGCCAGCAGCTTATTAGGCCGGGCGACGGGGGTAGAGACCCAGTACTTC

d_gene: NA
abundance: NA
j_gene: TRBJ2-2
v_gene: TRBV7-9
CDR3aa: CASSFAGELFF
CDR3nt: TGTGCCAGCAGCTTCGCCGGGGAGCTGTTTTTT

d_gene: NA
abundance: NA
j_gene: TRBJ1-4
v_gene: TRBV10-3
CDR3aa: CAISDGQGLGEKLFF
CDR3nt: TGTGCCATCAGTGATGGTCAGGGGCTCGGAGAAAAACTGTTTTTT

d_gene: TRBD2
abundance: NA
j_gene: TRBJ2-5
v_gene: TRBV27
CDR3aa: CASSLYPGRSGRVDF
CDR3nt: TGTGCCAGCAGTTTATATCCCGGAAGGAGCGGGAGGGTTGACTTC

d_gene: TRBD1
abundance: NA
j_gene: TRBJ2-1
v_gene: TRBV27
CDR3aa: CASSQGTGGPVWQFF
CDR3nt: TGTGCCAGCAGTCAAGGGACAGGGGGCCCCGTGTGGCAGTTCTTC

d_gene: TRBD2
abundance: NA
j_gene: TRBJ2-7
v_gene: TRBV25-1
CDR3aa: CASSGLGLAGDYEQYF
CDR3nt: TGTGCCAGCAGTGGCCTCGGACTAGCGGGGGACTACGAGCAGTACTTC

d_gene: NA
abundance: NA
j_gene: TRBJ2-7
v_gene: TRBV15
CDR3aa: CATSRGQDGEQYF
CDR3nt: TGTGCCACCAGCAGAGGGCAGGATGGCGAGCAGTACTTC

d_gene: NA
abundance: NA
j_gene: TRBJ2-1
v_gene: TRBV27
CDR3aa: CASSRGNEQFF
CDR3nt: TGTGCCAGCAGCCGGGGTAATGAGCAGTTCTTC

d_gene: NA
abundance: once
j_gene: TRBJ2-7
v_gene: TRBV7-2
CDR3aa: CASSLAFTYEQYF
CDR3nt: TGTGCCAGCAGCTTAGCGTTCACCTACGAGCAGTACTTC

d_gene: NA
abundance: NA
j_gene: TRBJ1-2
v_gene: TRBV2
CDR3aa: CASSLLKTANYGYTF
CDR3nt: TGTGCCAGCAGCTTACTGAAGACAGCTAACTATGGCTACACCTTC

d_gene: NA
abundance: NA
j_gene: TRBJ2-7
v_gene: TRBV2
CDR3aa: CASRRDSLSYEQYF
CDR3nt: TGTGCCAGCAGGAGAGACAGCCTATCCTACGAGCAGTACTTC

d_gene: TRBD2
abundance: NA
j_gene: TRBJ2-3
v_gene: TRBV5-1
CDR3aa: CASGVAGSDTQYF
CDR3nt: TGCGCCAGCGGAGTAGCGGGGTCAGATACGCAGTATTTT

d_gene: NA
abundance: NA
j_gene: TRBJ2-7
v_gene: TRBV5-6
CDR3aa: CASSLAGNSYEQYF
CDR3nt: TGTGCCAGCAGCTTGGCTGGCAACTCCTACGAGCAGTACTTC

d_gene: TRBD1
abundance: few
j_gene: TRBJ1-3
v_gene: TRBV6-5
CDR3aa: CASSYSSTGVGNTIYF
CDR3nt: TGTGCCAGCAGTTACTCGTCGACAGGGGTTGGAAACACCATATATTTT

d_gene: TRBD2
abundance: once
j_gene: TRBJ2-2
v_gene: TRBV10-3
CDR3aa: CAISELSGRGTGELFF
CDR3nt: TGTGCCATCAGTGAGCTCAGCGGGAGGGGCACCGGGGAGCTGTTTTTT

d_gene: TRBD1
abundance: NA
j_gene: TRBJ2-7
v_gene: TRBV27
CDR3aa: CASSHDAGTEFHEQYF
CDR3nt: TGTGCCAGCAGTCATGATGCCGGGACAGAGTTCCACGAGCAGTACTTC

d_gene: NA
abundance: few
j_gene: TRBJ2-5
v_gene: TRBV30
CDR3aa: CAWSVIKETQYF
CDR3nt: TGTGCCTGGAGTGTAATTAAAGAGACCCAGTACTTC

d_gene: TRBD2
abundance: NA
j_gene: TRBJ2-2
v_gene: TRBV13
CDR3aa: CASSVRLAAANTGELFF
CDR3nt: TGTGCCAGCAGCGTCCGTCTAGCGGCCGCGAACACCGGGGAGCTGTTTTTT

d_gene: NA
abundance: NA
j_gene: TRBJ2-2
v_gene: TRBV19
CDR3aa: CASMGAPNTGELFF
CDR3nt: TGTGCCAGTATGGGGGCGCCGAACACCGGGGAGCTGTTTTTT

d_gene: NA
abundance: NA
j_gene: TRBJ1-5
v_gene: TRBV9
CDR3aa: CASSVGGTLDQPQHF
CDR3nt: TGTGCCAGCAGCGTAGGAGGGACTCTCGATCAGCCCCAGCATTTT

d_gene: TRBD2
abundance: NA
j_gene: TRBJ2-2
v_gene: TRBV27
CDR3aa: CASCPSYGLASFSGELFF
CDR3nt: TGTGCCAGCTGTCCCTCCTATGGACTAGCCTCCTTTTCCGGGGAGCTGTTTTTT

d_gene: NA
abundance: NA
j_gene: TRBJ2-7
v_gene: TRBV6-5
CDR3aa: CASSYSSGNSYEQYF
CDR3nt: TGTGCCAGCAGTTACTCTTCGGGGAACTCCTACGAGCAGTACTTC

d_gene: TRBD1
abundance: NA
j_gene: TRBJ1-1
v_gene: TRBV10-3
CDR3aa: CAIRDRATEAFF
CDR3nt: TGTGCCATCAGAGACAGGGCGACTGAAGCTTTCTTT

d_gene: NA
abundance: NA
j_gene: TRBJ1-5
v_gene: TRBV7-6
CDR3aa: CASSLAAGPLNQPQHF
CDR3nt: TGTGCCAGCAGCTTAGCCGCAGGGCCCTTAAATCAGCCCCAGCATTTT

d_gene: TRBD1
abundance: NA
j_gene: TRBJ1-6
v_gene: TRBV30
CDR3aa: CATGQENTSPLHF
CDR3nt: TGTGCCACAGGACAGGAGAACACTTCACCCCTCCACTTT

d_gene: NA
abundance: NA
j_gene: TRBJ2-1
v_gene: TRBV6-5
CDR3aa: CASSPNFNEQFF
CDR3nt: TGTGCCAGCAGTCCTAACTTCAATGAGCAGTTCTTC

d_gene: TRBD1
abundance: NA
j_gene: TRBJ2-5
v_gene: TRBV4-1
CDR3aa: CASSGTGEETQYF
CDR3nt: TGCGCCAGCAGCGGGACAGGGGAAGAGACCCAGTACTTC

d_gene: NA
abundance: NA
j_gene: TRBJ1-4
v_gene: TRBV2
CDR3aa: CASVQGTNEKLFF
CDR3nt: TGTGCCAGCGTACAGGGAACTAATGAAAAACTGTTTTTT

d_gene: NA
abundance: NA
j_gene: TRBJ2-7
v_gene: TRBV27
CDR3aa: CASSLKATGLEQYF
CDR3nt: TGTGCCAGCAGTTTAAAGGCGACGGGACTCGAGCAGTACTTC

d_gene: TRBD1
abundance: NA
j_gene: TRBJ1-1
v_gene: TRBV30
CDR3aa: CAWRGQGNTEAFF
CDR3nt: TGTGCCTGGAGGGGACAGGGCAACACTGAAGCTTTCTTT

d_gene: TRBD2
abundance: few
j_gene: TRBJ2-4
v_gene: TRBV30
CDR3aa: CAWSGTSGRDIQYF
CDR3nt: TGTGCCTGGAGTGGAACTAGCGGGAGGGACATTCAGTACTTC

d_gene: NA
abundance: NA
j_gene: TRBJ2-3
v_gene: TRBV5-1
CDR3aa: CASSFRRDSSTDTQYF
CDR3nt: TGCGCCAGCAGCTTCCGGCGGGACTCTAGCACAGATACGCAGTATTTT

d_gene: NA
abundance: NA
j_gene: TRBJ2-7
v_gene: TRBV6-5
CDR3aa: CASRDMGSYEQYF
CDR3nt: TGTGCCAGCAGGGACATGGGGTCCTACGAGCAGTACTTC

d_gene: TRBD2
abundance: NA
j_gene: TRBJ2-3
v_gene: TRBV7-6
CDR3aa: CASSLLAGVGTDTQYF
CDR3nt: TGTGCCAGCAGCTTACTAGCGGGAGTAGGCACAGATACGCAGTATTTT

d_gene: TRBD1
abundance: few
j_gene: TRBJ1-4
v_gene: TRBV6-1
CDR3aa: CASRTGLTNEKLFF
CDR3nt: TGTGCCAGCAGGACAGGGCTTACTAATGAAAAACTGTTTTTT

d_gene: NA
abundance: NA
j_gene: TRBJ1-6
v_gene: TRBV10-3
CDR3aa: CAISDRGFYSPLHF
CDR3nt: TGTGCCATCAGTGACCGGGGATTTTATTCACCCCTCCACTTT

d_gene: NA
abundance: NA
j_gene: TRBJ1-2
v_gene: TRBV7-9
CDR3aa: CASSLAAGPTGGYTF
CDR3nt: TGTGCCAGCAGCTTAGCGGCAGGTCCTACGGGGGGCTACACCTTC

d_gene: NA
abundance: NA
j_gene: TRBJ1-5
v_gene: TRBV4-3
CDR3aa: CASSQGPGKIWPQHF
CDR3nt: TGCGCCAGCAGCCAAGGGCCAGGGAAAATTTGGCCCCAGCATTTT

d_gene: NA
abundance: NA
j_gene: TRBJ2-7
v_gene: TRBV9
CDR3aa: CASSVASEPYEQYF
CDR3nt: TGTGCCAGCAGCGTAGCTTCAGAACCCTACGAGCAGTACTTC

d_gene: NA
abundance: NA
j_gene: TRBJ2-5
v_gene: TRBV2
CDR3aa: CASSEDGETQYF
CDR3nt: TGTGCCAGCAGTGAAGACGGGGAGACCCAGTACTTC

d_gene: NA
abundance: NA
j_gene: TRBJ2-2
v_gene: TRBV7-3
CDR3aa: CASSPDPIATTGELFF
CDR3nt: TGTGCCAGCAGCCCAGATCCGATAGCGACTACCGGGGAGCTGTTTTTT